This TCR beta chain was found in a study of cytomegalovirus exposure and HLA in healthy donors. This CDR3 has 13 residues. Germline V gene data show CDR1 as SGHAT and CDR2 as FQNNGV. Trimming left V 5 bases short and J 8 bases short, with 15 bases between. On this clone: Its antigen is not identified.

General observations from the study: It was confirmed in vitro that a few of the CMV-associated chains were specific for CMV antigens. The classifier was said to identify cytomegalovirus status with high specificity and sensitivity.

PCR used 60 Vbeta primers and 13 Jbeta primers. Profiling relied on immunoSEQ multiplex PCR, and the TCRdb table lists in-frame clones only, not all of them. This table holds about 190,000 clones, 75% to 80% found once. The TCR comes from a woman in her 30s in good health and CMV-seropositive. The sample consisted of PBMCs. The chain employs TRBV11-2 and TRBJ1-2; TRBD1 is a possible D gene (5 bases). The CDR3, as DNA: TGTGCCAGCAGCCAGCGTCAGGGTAGGGGCTACACCTTC. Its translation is CASSQRQGRGYTF.